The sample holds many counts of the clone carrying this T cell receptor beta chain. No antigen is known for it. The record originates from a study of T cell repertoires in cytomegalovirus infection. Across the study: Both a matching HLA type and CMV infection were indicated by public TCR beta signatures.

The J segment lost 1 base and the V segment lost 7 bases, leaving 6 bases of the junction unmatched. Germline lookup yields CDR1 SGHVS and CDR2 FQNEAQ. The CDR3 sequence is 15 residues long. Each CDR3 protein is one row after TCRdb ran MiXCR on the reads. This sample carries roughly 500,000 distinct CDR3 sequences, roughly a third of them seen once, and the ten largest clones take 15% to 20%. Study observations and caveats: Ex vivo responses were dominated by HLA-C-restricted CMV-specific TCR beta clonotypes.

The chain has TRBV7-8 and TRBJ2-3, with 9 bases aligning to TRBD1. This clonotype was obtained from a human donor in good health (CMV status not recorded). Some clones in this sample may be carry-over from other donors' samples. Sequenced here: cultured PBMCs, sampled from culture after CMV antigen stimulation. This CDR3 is CASTQRDRGTDTQYF. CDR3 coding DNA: TGTGCCAGCACCCAAAGGGACAGGGGCACAGATACGCAGTATTTT.